Shown below are 7 T cell receptor beta chains from a single sample sequenced in a study of human T cells and chemical hapten exposure. TCRdb recomputed calls from the RACE reads with MiXCR, one row per CDR3 protein. This table has more than 250,000 distinct CDR3 sequences, 8.6% appearing once. Sample time point: pre-sensitization, week 0. The treatment is: therapeutic diphenylcyclopropenone sensitization with weekly scalp DPC. The sequencing used whole blood, collected in connection with sensitization to the hapten diphenylcyclopropenone (DPC). These receptors originate from a woman in her 40s with alopecia areata. Some clones in this sample may be carry-over from other donors' samples.

The chain combines TRBV7-2 with TRBJ1-2; a possible D gene is TRBD1 (5 bases). Germline V gives CDR1 SGHTA, CDR2 FQGNSA. V lost 5 bases to trimming and J lost 8 bases, with 15 bases between them. The CDR3 totals 13 residues. DNA for the CDR3: TGTGCCAGCAGCCCGGAAGGGGCGCGAGGCTACACCTTC. This gives the protein CASSPEGARGYTF.

The V call is TRBV20-1, the J call TRBJ1-1, with D possibly matching TRBD1 (5 bases). Germline CDR1 reads DFQATT; CDR2 reads SNEGSKA (reference sequence). The CDR3 covers 15 residues. CDR3 sequence: CTPGPRTVLNTEAFF. Written as DNA, the CDR3 is TGCACCCCAGGGCCGCGGACGGTATTGAACACTGAAGCTTTCTTT.

This clonotype was observed a handful of times. CDR3 sequence: CSASPGALGETQYF. The CDR3 nucleotides are TGCAGCGCTTCCCCGGGGGCTTTAGGAGAGACCCAGTACTTC. This chain connects TRBV29-1 to TRBJ2-5, with D perhaps matching TRBD1 or TRBD2 (6 bases each). CDR1 and CDR2 from the germline V gene are SQVTM and ANQGSEA. The CDR3 runs 14 residues. The V end lost 7 bases, the J end lost 4 bases, and 19 bases lay between the germline ends. Full variable domain (rest looked up from reference TRBV29-1 and TRBJ2-5): SAVISQKPSRDICQRGTSLTIQCQVDSQVTMMFWYRQQPGQSLTLIATANQGSEATYESGFVIDKFPISRPNLTFSTLTVSNMSPEDSSIYLCSASPGALGETQYFGPGTRLLVL.

In this sample, this clonotype turned up a few times. The chain combines TRBV4-1 with TRBJ1-5; TRBD1 aligns across 8 bases. The germline CDR1 and CDR2 sequences are MGHRA and YSYEKL. The ends lost 3 bases at V and 4 bases at J; junction bases unmatched: 5. The CDR3 has 15 residues. In nucleotides, the CDR3 is TGCGCCAGCAGCCAGGAACAGGGGGGGAATCAGCCCCAGCATTTT. This sequence encodes CASSQEQGGNQPQHF.

The sample holds one count of this clonotype. This sequence joins TRBV27 and TRBJ2-3; TRBD2 matches at 7 bases. J gave up 5 bases and V 5 bases, and 1 base lay outside the gene matches. Germline V gene data show CDR1 as MNHEY and CDR2 as SMNVEV (reference sequence). The length of the CDR3 is 12 residues. For the CDR3, the DNA is TGTGCCAGCAGTGGGGGGGGAGATACGCAGTATTTT. Encoded protein: CASSGGGDTQYF.

This clonotype was counted many times. The gene calls are TRBV7-2 and TRBJ2-3, with D unclear. Trimming took 6 bases from V and 2 from J, leaving 3 bases between them. The CDR3 consists of 11 residues. The V gene's germline CDR1 is SGHTA and CDR2 FQGNSA. The CDR3 DNA follows: TGTGCCAGCAGTTACACAGATACGCAGTATTTT. This encodes CASSYTDTQYF. The full variable domain, in which reference TRBV7-2 and TRBJ2-3 provide the parts outside the CDR3, is GAGVSQSPSNKVTEKGKDVELRCDPISGHTALYWYRQSLGQGLEFLIYFQGNSAPDKSGLPSDRFSAERTGGSVSTLTIQRTQQEDSAVYLCASSYTDTQYFGPGTRLTVL.

This clonotype came up a few times. This chain links TRBV9 with TRBJ1-5; the D gene is possibly TRBD1 (5 bases). Germline V lookup: CDR1 SGDLS, CDR2 YYNGEE. The V and J ends lost 0 bases and 3 bases respectively, with 10 bases between them. The CDR3 sequence is 15 residues long. CDR3 sequence reads: CASSVGGGDNQPQHF. The CDR3 region has the DNA TGTGCCAGCAGCGTAGGCGGAGGGGACAATCAGCCCCAGCATTTT.